Listed below are T cell receptor beta chains from one sample, sequenced in a study of identical twins. TCRdb re-analysed the 5' RACE reads in MiXCR, keeping a single row per CDR3 protein. The sample has roughly 280,000 distinct CDR3 sequences; around 9.7% are singletons. This sample also appeared in a second study, on yellow fever vaccine responses in identical twins.

The sequenced sample consisted of CD8+ T cells sorted from blood. All receptors come from a woman between 18 and 30 years old in good health. CDR3s include the opening cysteine and the closing phenylalanine or tryptophan. D genes are given only for firm matches. Expanded clones are given a class, and other clones once, few, many or no size at all.

j_gene	d_gene	v_gene	abundance	CDR3aa	CDR3nt
TRBJ2-1	-	TRBV7-9	many	CASSLVEPFDEQFF	TGTGCCAGCAGCTTAGTGGAACCGTTCGATGAGCAGTTCTTC
TRBJ1-6	-	TRBV7-3	many	CASSLRYLGDVRSSYNSPLHF	TGTGCCAGCAGCTTAAGGTATTTAGGAGACGTTAGGAGCTCCTATAATTCACCCCTCCACTTT
TRBJ2-3	TRBD2	TRBV5-5	-	CASTLSLSGGHTDTQYF	TGTGCCAGCACCTTATCCCTCAGCGGGGGCCACACAGATACGCAGTATTTT
TRBJ2-7	-	TRBV12-3/TRBV12-4	many	CASSDAFSYEQYF	TGTGCCAGCAGTGACGCTTTCTCCTACGAGCAGTACTTC
TRBJ2-7	TRBD1	TRBV28	many	CASTDRGWYEQYF	TGTGCCAGCACTGACAGGGGGTGGTACGAGCAGTACTTC
TRBJ2-5	TRBD2	TRBV6-2/TRBV6-3	-	CASSYSPRLAGEEETQYF	TGTGCCAGCAGTTACTCGCCCCGACTAGCGGGAGAGGAAGAGACCCAGTACTTC
TRBJ1-1	-	TRBV4-3	many	CASSQDRGGEAFF	TGCGCCAGCAGCCAAGATCGCGGGGGGGAAGCTTTCTTT
TRBJ2-2	TRBD2	TRBV12-3/TRBV12-4	-	CASGDPGLAFGELFF	TGTGCCAGCGGCGATCCGGGACTAGCCTTCGGGGAGCTGTTTTTT
TRBJ2-7	TRBD1	TRBV7-9	few	CASSGDRADYEQYF	TGTGCCAGCAGCGGCGACAGGGCCGACTACGAGCAGTACTTC
TRBJ1-1	-	TRBV29-1	many	CSVDQGKDTEAFF	TGCAGCGTTGATCAGGGGAAGGACACTGAAGCTTTCTTT
TRBJ1-5	TRBD1	TRBV7-8	many	CASSLASQGAHQPQHF	TGTGCCAGCAGCTTAGCTTCACAGGGGGCACATCAGCCCCAGCATTTT
TRBJ2-3	TRBD2	TRBV7-9	-	CASSLVTSGTDTQYF	TGTGCCAGCAGCTTAGTGACTAGCGGCACAGATACGCAGTATTTT
TRBJ1-4	TRBD1	TRBV7-8	-	CASSSPGQGREKLFF	TGTGCCAGCAGCTCCCCGGGACAGGGGCGAGAAAAACTGTTTTTT
TRBJ2-7	-	TRBV4-3	-	CASSQDKGFYEQYF	TGCGCCAGCAGCCAAGATAAGGGTTTTTACGAGCAGTACTTC
TRBJ2-7	TRBD1	TRBV7-9	many	CASSLTGRGSYEQYF	TGTGCCAGCAGCTTGACAGGGAGAGGTTCCTACGAGCAGTACTTC
TRBJ2-7	TRBD2	TRBV29-1	-	CSVEGVSGSPYEQYF	TGCAGCGTTGAAGGGGTTAGCGGGAGCCCCTACGAGCAGTACTTC
TRBJ2-5	-	TRBV6-2/TRBV6-3	few	CASSYSNHVTLAGAPQETQYF	TGTGCCAGCAGTTACTCCAATCATGTAACTTTGGCAGGCGCACCACAAGAGACCCAGTACTTC
TRBJ2-3	-	TRBV20-1	few	CSARDFGGVTDTQYF	TGCAGTGCTAGAGATTTTGGAGGGGTCACAGATACGCAGTATTTT
TRBJ2-1	TRBD2	TRBV11-2	-	CASSLDGSGRAHSYNEQFF	TGTGCCAGCAGCTTAGACGGTAGCGGGAGGGCGCACTCCTACAATGAGCAGTTCTTC
TRBJ2-7	TRBD1	TRBV28	few	CASLPLTLTGESSYEQYF	TGTGCCAGCTTGCCCCTTACTCTGACAGGGGAAAGCTCCTACGAGCAGTACTTC
TRBJ1-2	-	TRBV4-3	many	CASSQDVGTQYGYTF	TGCGCCAGCAGCCAAGACGTGGGGACGCAGTATGGCTACACCTTC
TRBJ2-1	-	TRBV4-2	few	CASSQEDATSYNEQFF	TGTGCCAGCAGCCAAGAAGACGCCACCTCCTACAATGAGCAGTTCTTC